This T cell receptor beta chain was identified during a study of blood T cell repertoires in COVID-19. Study background: There were acute and convalescent COVID-19 samples, and they came from the United States, Italy and Spain.

This CDR3 comprises 13 residues. V was pared by 7 bases and J by 3 bases, with 13 bases between. The germline gives CDR1 SGHRS, CDR2 YFSETQ. How the authors handled the data: Reference gene primer amplification gave estimated nucleated cell counts. TCRdb's copy holds only in-frame clones and misses some; the assay was immunoSEQ multiplex PCR. D and trimming come from the DNA, and the V and J calls and clone size come from that table. The table lists 250,000 or so clones, about 87% of them singletons. The chain carries TRBV5-1 and TRBJ1-1, with a tentative D call TRBD1 (6 bases). Material: PBMCs or T cells enriched from blood (not recorded which). The clonotype was recovered from a woman in her 40s who had been exposed to COVID-19. The CDR3 loop reads CASREGGDTEAFF. As DNA, the CDR3 is TGCGCCAGCCGGGAGGGGGGCGACACTGAAGCTTTCTTT. Variable domain in full (rest from reference TRBV5-1 and TRBJ1-1): KAGVTQTPRYLIKTRGQQVTLSCSPISGHRSVSWYQQTPGQGLQFLFEYFSETQRNKGNFPGRFSGRQFSNSRSEMNVSTLELGDSALYLCASREGGDTEAFFGQGTRLTVV.